The T cell receptor beta chain under discussion was sequenced for a study of CXCR3-negative and CXCR3-positive naive CD8 T cells. This CDR3 is built from 15 residues. Germline loops: CDR1 DFQATT, CDR2 SNEGSKA (reference sequence). Remarks on this clonotype: Its antigen is unknown.

Study-wide results and limits: Diversity was high in both naive subsets and much lower in memory cells. Hydrophobicity of TRB CDR3s was greater in CXCR3-positive naive cells than in CXCR3-negative naive cells. Surface CD5 looked about the same in the naive subsets, so the authors worked out TCR strength from TRB CDR3 properties. Most assays used freshly isolated PBMCs, as cryopreservation partially reduced CXCR3.

The method, 5' RACE with UMI labels, was used to prepare the TRB cDNA libraries. Reprocessing the 5' RACE reads, TCRdb reports a single entry for every CDR3 protein and omits DNA. The listing contains 120,000 to 150,000 distinct CDR3 sequences. Naive cells were sorted as CD45RO-, CCR7+, CD27+ and CD95-. The sequence derives from a human donor in good health. Some clones in this sample may be carry-over from other donors' samples. The V call is TRBV20-1, the J call TRBJ2-1. The specimen was naive CXCR3+ CD8+ T cells from blood. Subset in this sample: CD45RO-CCR7+CD27+CD95- naive CD8+ T cells expressing CXCR3 (TNR3+). The CDR3 spells CSARDLDEYDNEQFF.